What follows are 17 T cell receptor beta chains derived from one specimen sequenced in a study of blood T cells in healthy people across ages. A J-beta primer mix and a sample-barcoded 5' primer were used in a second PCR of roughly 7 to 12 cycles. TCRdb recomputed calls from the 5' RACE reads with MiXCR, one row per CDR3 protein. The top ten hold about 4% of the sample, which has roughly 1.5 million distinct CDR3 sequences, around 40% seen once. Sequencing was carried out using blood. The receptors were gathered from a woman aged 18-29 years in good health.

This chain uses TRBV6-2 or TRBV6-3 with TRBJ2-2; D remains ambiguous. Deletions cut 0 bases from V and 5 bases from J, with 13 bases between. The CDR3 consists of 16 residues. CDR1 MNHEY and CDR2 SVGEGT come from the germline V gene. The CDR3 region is CASSYSWQDQTGELFF. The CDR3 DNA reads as TGTGCCAGCAGTTACTCGTGGCAGGACCAAACCGGGGAGCTGTTTTTT.

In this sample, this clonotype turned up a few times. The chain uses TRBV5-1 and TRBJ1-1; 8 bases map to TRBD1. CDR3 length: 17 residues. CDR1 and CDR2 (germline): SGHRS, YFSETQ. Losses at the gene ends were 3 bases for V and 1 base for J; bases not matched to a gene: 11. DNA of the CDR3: TGCGCCAGCAGCTCCCCAGGACAGGGAAAGGGGAACACTGAAGCTTTCTTT. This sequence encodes CASSSPGQGKGNTEAFF.

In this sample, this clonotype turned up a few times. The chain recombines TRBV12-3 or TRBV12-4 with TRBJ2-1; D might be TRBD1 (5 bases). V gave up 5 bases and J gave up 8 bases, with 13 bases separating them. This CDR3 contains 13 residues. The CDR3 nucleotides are TGTGCCAGCAGTCGACTCAGGGTCCATGAGCAGTTCTTC. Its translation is CASSRLRVHEQFF.

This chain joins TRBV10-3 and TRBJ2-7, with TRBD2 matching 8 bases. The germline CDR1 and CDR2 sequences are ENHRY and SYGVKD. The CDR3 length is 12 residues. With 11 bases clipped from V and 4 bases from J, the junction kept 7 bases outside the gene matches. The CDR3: CAVGSGMYEQYF. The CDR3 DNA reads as TGTGCCGTCGGTAGCGGGATGTACGAGCAGTACTTC.

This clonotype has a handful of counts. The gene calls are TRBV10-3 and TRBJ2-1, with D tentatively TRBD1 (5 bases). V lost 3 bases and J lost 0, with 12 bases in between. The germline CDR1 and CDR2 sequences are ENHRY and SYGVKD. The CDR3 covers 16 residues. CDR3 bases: TGTGCCATCAGTGACCCAGGGCTGAGCTCCTACAATGAGCAGTTCTTC. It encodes CAISDPGLSSYNEQFF.

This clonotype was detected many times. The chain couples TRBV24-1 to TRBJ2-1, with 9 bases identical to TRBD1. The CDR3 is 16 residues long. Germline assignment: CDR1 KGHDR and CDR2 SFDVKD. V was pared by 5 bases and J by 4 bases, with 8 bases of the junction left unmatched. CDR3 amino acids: CATSVGTGIGYNEQFF. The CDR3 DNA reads TGTGCCACCAGTGTTGGGACAGGGATAGGGTACAATGAGCAGTTCTTC.

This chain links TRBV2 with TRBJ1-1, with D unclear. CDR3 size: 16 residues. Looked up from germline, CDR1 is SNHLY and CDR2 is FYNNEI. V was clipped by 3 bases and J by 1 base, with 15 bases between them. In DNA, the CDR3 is TGTGCCAGCAGTGAGTCAGGCAGACTGGGGAACACTGAAGCTTTCTTT. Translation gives CASSESGRLGNTEAFF. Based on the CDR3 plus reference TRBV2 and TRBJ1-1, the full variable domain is EPEVTQTPSHQVTQMGQEVILRCVPISNHLYFYWYRQILGQKVEFLVSFYNNEISEKSEIFDDQFSVERPDGSNFTLKIRSTKLEDSAMYFCASSESGRLGNTEAFFGQGTRLTVV.

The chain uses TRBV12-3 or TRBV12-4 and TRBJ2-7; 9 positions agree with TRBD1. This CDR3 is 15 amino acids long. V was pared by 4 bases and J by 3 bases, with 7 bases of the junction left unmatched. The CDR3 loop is CASSYRTGEGYEQYF. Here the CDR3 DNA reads TGTGCCAGCAGTTATAGGACAGGGGAAGGCTACGAGCAGTACTTC.

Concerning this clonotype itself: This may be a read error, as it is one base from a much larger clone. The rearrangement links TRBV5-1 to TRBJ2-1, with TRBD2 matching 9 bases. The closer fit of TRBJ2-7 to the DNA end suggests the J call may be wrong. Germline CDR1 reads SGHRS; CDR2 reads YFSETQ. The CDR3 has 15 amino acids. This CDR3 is CASSFGLANYNEQYF. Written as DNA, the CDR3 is TGCGCCAGCAGCTTCGGACTAGCGAACTACAATGAGCAGTACTTC.

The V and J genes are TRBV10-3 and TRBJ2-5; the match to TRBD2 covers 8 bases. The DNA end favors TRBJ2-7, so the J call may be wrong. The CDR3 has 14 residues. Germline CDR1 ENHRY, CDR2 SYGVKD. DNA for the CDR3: TGTGCCACGCGGGGGGATAGCGGTCCCTACGAGCAGTACTTC. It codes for CATRGDSGPYEQYF.

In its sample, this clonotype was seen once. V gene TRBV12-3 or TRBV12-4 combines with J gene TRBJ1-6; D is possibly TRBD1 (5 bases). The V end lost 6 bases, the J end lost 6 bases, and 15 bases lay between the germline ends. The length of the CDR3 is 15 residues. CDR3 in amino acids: CASSPLGGGNSPLHF. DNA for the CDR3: TGTGCCAGCAGCCCCCTGGGGGGGGGTAATTCACCCCTCCACTTT.

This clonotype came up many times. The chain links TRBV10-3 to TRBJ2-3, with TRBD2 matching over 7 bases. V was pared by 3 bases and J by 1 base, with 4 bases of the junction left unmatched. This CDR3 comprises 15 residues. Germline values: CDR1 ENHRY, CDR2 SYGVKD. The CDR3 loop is CAISDLAEGTDTQYF. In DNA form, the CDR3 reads TGTGCCATCAGTGACCTAGCGGAAGGCACAGATACGCAGTATTTT.

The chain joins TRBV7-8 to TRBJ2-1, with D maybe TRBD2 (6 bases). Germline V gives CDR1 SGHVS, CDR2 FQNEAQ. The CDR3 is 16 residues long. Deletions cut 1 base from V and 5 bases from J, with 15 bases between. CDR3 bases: TGTGCCAGCAGCTTAGGAGGAGGGACGGTCCACAATGAGCAGTTCTTC. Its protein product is CASSLGGGTVHNEQFF.

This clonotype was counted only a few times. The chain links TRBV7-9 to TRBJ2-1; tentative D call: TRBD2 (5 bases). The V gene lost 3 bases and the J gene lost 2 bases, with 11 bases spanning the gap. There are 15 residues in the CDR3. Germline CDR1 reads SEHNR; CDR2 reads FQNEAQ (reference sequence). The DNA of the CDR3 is TGTGCCAGCAGCTTGGGAGCGCCTACCTACAATGAGCAGTTCTTC. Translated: CASSLGAPTYNEQFF.

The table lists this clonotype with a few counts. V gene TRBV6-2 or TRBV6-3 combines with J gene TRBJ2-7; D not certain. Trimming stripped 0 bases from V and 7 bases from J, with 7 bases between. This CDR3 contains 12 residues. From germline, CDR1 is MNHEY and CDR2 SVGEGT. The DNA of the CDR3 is TGTGCCAGCAGTTACTCTACCAATGAGCAGTACTTC. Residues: CASSYSTNEQYF.

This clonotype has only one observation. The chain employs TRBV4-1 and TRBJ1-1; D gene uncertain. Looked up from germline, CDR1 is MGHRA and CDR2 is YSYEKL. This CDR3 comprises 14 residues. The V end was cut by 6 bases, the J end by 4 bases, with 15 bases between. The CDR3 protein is CASRHLARITEAFF. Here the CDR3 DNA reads TGCGCCAGCAGACATCTCGCTAGGATCACTGAAGCTTTCTTT.

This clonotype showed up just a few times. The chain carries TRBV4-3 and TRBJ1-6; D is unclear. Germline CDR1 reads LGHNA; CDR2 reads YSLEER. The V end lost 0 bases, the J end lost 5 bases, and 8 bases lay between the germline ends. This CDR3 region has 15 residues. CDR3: CASSQDLGNNSPLHF. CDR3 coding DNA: TGCGCCAGCAGCCAAGACCTAGGGAATAATTCACCCCTCCACTTT.